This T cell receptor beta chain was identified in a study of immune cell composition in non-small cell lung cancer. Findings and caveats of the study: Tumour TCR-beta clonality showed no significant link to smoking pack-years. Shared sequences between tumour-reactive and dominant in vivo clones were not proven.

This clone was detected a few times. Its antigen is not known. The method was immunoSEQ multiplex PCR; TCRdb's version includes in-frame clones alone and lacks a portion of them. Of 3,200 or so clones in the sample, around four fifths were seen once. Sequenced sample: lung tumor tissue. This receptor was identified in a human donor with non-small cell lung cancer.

The CDR3 DNA follows: TGTGCCAGCAGCCAATCTCTTAGCGGGATACGCACAGATACGCAGTATTTT. Its protein is CASSQSLSGIRTDTQYF. The chain recombines TRBV4-2 with TRBJ2-3, with TRBD2 matching over 8 bases. With V trimmed by 2 bases and J by 1 base, 8 bases remained unmatched. The germline V gene encodes CDR1 LGHNA and CDR2 YNFKEQ. This CDR3 region has 17 residues.